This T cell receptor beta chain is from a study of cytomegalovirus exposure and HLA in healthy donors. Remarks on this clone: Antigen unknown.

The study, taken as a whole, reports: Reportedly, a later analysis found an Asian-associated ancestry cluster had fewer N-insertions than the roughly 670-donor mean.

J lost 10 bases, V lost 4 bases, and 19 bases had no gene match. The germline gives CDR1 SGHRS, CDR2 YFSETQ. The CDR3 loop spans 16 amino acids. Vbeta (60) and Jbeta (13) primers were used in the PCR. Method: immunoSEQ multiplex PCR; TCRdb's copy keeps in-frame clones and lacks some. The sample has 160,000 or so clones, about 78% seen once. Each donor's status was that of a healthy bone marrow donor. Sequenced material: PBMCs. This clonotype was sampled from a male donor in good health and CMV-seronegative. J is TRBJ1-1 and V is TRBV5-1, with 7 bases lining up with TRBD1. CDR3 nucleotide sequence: TGCGCCAGCAGCCCCTCGGCAGGGGGGCCTCCTCTCGGAGCTTTCTTT. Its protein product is CASSPSAGGPPLGAFF.